This T cell receptor (beta chain) derives from a study of blood T cells in healthy people across ages. Extractions gave at least 6 micrograms of total RNA per sample. Study-wide results and caveats: Long-lived donors had more naive CD4+ cells and higher diversity than aged donors.

In its sample, this clonotype was seen a few times. As yet, its antigen is unknown. The use of a sample-barcoded 5' primer and a J-beta primer mix characterized a second PCR of roughly 6 to 11 cycles. Each cDNA molecule received a tag from a template-switch adaptor that had 12 random nucleotides. TCRdb processed the 5' RACE reads anew with MiXCR; each CDR3 protein has one entry. The repertoire holds some 1.6 million distinct CDR3 sequences, with roughly 32% as singletons. Germline lookup yields CDR1 MNHEY and CDR2 SVGEGT. The CDR3 loop spans 18 amino acids. The V end was cut by 2 bases, the J end by 0 bases, with 18 bases between.

This sequence was found in a woman in her 30s in good health. J is TRBJ2-3 and V is TRBV6-2 or TRBV6-3; D is undetermined. The sample consisted of blood. The CDR3 DNA follows: TGTGCCAGCAGTTACCCTGTTTCTAAAGGGTCTAGCACAGATACGCAGTATTTT. It yields the protein CASSYPVSKGSSTDTQYF.